A selection of T cell receptor beta chains follows, all from one sample in a study of blood T cell repertoires in COVID-19. Libraries were prepared by immunoSEQ multiplex PCR; TCRdb keeps only in-frame clonotypes and omits some of them. The sample consists of some 130,000 clones, 85% of them appearing once. The sample consisted of peripheral blood. These receptors came from an elderly man with acute or convalescent COVID-19. Each CDR3 is given with its conserved first and last residue. Each record gives: D gene, CDR3 length, J gene, clone size, V gene, CDR3 protein, CDR3 DNA. The D gene is left open where the match is weak. Not every row has a clone size; where given, it reads once, few, many or a size class.

D gene: .
CDR3 length: 14
J gene: TRBJ1-1
clone size: few
V gene: TRBV6-1
CDR3 protein: CASSETQGNTEAFF
CDR3 DNA: TGTGCCAGCAGTGAGACCCAGGGGAACACTGAAGCTTTCTTT

D gene: .
CDR3 length: 13
J gene: TRBJ1-4
clone size: .
V gene: TRBV18
CDR3 protein: CASSLGVGEKLFF
CDR3 DNA: TGTGCCAGCTCCCTGGGAGTTGGTGAAAAACTGTTTTTT

D gene: .
CDR3 length: 14
J gene: TRBJ2-6
clone size: .
V gene: TRBV28
CDR3 protein: CASSQGSGANVLTF
CDR3 DNA: TGTGCCAGCAGTCAGGGCTCTGGGGCCAACGTCCTGACTTTC

D gene: .
CDR3 length: 16
J gene: TRBJ1-6
clone size: .
V gene: TRBV7-9
CDR3 protein: CASSPASGQNNSPLHF
CDR3 DNA: TGTGCCAGCAGCCCGGCCTCAGGGCAGAATAATTCACCCCTCCACTTT

D gene: TRBD1
CDR3 length: 14
J gene: TRBJ1-1
clone size: .
V gene: TRBV7-2
CDR3 protein: CASSSGQGNTEAFF
CDR3 DNA: TGTGCCAGCAGCTCTGGACAGGGGAACACTGAAGCTTTCTTT

D gene: .
CDR3 length: 12
J gene: TRBJ1-2
clone size: .
V gene: TRBV18
CDR3 protein: CASSPENYGYTF
CDR3 DNA: TGTGCCAGCTCACCTGAGAACTATGGCTACACCTTC

D gene: TRBD1
CDR3 length: 14
J gene: TRBJ2-7
clone size: .
V gene: TRBV5-1
CDR3 protein: CASSPGQGIHEQYF
CDR3 DNA: TGCGCCAGCAGCCCGGGACAGGGGATCCACGAGCAGTACTTC

D gene: .
CDR3 length: 12
J gene: TRBJ2-2
clone size: .
V gene: TRBV6-1
CDR3 protein: CASSDSTGELFF
CDR3 DNA: TGTGCCAGCAGTGATTCGACCGGGGAGCTGTTTTTT

D gene: TRBD1
CDR3 length: 14
J gene: TRBJ1-1
clone size: few
V gene: TRBV5-5
CDR3 protein: CASRLGTANTEAFF
CDR3 DNA: TGTGCCAGCAGACTAGGGACAGCGAACACTGAAGCTTTCTTT

D gene: TRBD1
CDR3 length: 15
J gene: TRBJ1-1
clone size: .
V gene: TRBV7-2
CDR3 protein: CASSRRDSQNTEAFF
CDR3 DNA: TGTGCCAGCAGCCGCCGGGACAGTCAGAACACTGAAGCTTTCTTT

D gene: .
CDR3 length: 12
J gene: TRBJ1-3
clone size: .
V gene: TRBV6-5
CDR3 protein: CASSSAGDTIYF
CDR3 DNA: TGTGCCAGCAGTTCTGCGGGGGACACCATATATTTT

D gene: .
CDR3 length: 15
J gene: TRBJ1-6
clone size: .
V gene: TRBV9
CDR3 protein: CASSAYKGVNSPLHF
CDR3 DNA: TGTGCCAGCAGCGCCTACAAGGGGGTTAATTCACCCCTCCACTTT

D gene: .
CDR3 length: 13
J gene: TRBJ2-7
clone size: .
V gene: TRBV18
CDR3 protein: CASFGSGDYEQYF
CDR3 DNA: TGTGCCAGCTTCGGCTCAGGGGACTACGAGCAGTACTTC

D gene: TRBD2
CDR3 length: 14
J gene: TRBJ2-1
clone size: .
V gene: TRBV5-1
CDR3 protein: CASSSGGTYNEQFF
CDR3 DNA: TGCGCCAGCTCAAGCGGGGGGACGTACAATGAGCAGTTCTTC

D gene: .
CDR3 length: 15
J gene: TRBJ1-2
clone size: .
V gene: TRBV30
CDR3 protein: CAWIVSGQSIYGYTF
CDR3 DNA: TGTGCCTGGATCGTCAGCGGACAGTCGATCTATGGCTACACCTTC

D gene: TRBD2
CDR3 length: 16
J gene: TRBJ2-3
clone size: .
V gene: TRBV11-3
CDR3 protein: CASSSGVGEGIDTQYF
CDR3 DNA: TGTGCCAGCAGCTCCGGGGTTGGGGAGGGAATAGATACGCAGTATTTT

D gene: TRBD2
CDR3 length: 13
J gene: TRBJ2-2
clone size: .
V gene: TRBV2
CDR3 protein: CASSGRTTGELFF
CDR3 DNA: TGTGCCAGCAGCGGGAGGACGACCGGGGAGCTGTTTTTT

D gene: TRBD2
CDR3 length: 16
J gene: TRBJ2-7
clone size: few
V gene: TRBV28
CDR3 protein: CASSSAGTSGSYEQYF
CDR3 DNA: TGTGCCAGCAGTTCTGCCGGGACTAGCGGCTCCTACGAGCAGTACTTC

D gene: TRBD1
CDR3 length: 13
J gene: TRBJ2-7
clone size: .
V gene: TRBV12-3/TRBV12-4
CDR3 protein: CASSSTGGYEQYF
CDR3 DNA: TGTGCCAGCAGTTCTACAGGGGGCTACGAGCAGTACTTC

D gene: TRBD1
CDR3 length: 16
J gene: TRBJ2-1
clone size: .
V gene: TRBV11-1
CDR3 protein: CASSLVGQGLFNEQFF
CDR3 DNA: TGTGCCAGCAGCTTAGTTGGACAGGGCCTTTTCAATGAGCAGTTCTTC

D gene: TRBD1
CDR3 length: 14
J gene: TRBJ2-1
clone size: .
V gene: TRBV5-1
CDR3 protein: CASQGTENYNEQFF
CDR3 DNA: TGCGCCAGCCAAGGGACAGAGAACTACAATGAGCAGTTCTTC

D gene: .
CDR3 length: 15
J gene: TRBJ2-7
clone size: .
V gene: TRBV18
CDR3 protein: CASSPTGGLSYEQYF
CDR3 DNA: TGTGCCAGCTCACCAACAGGGGGACTATCCTACGAGCAGTACTTC

D gene: .
CDR3 length: 14
J gene: TRBJ2-1
clone size: .
V gene: TRBV7-3
CDR3 protein: CASSLQGGVDEQFF
CDR3 DNA: TGTGCCAGCAGCTTACAGGGAGGAGTCGATGAGCAGTTCTTC

D gene: TRBD1
CDR3 length: 15
J gene: TRBJ2-2
clone size: .
V gene: TRBV25-1
CDR3 protein: CASSRDRPNPGELFF
CDR3 DNA: TGTGCCAGCAGCCGGGACAGGCCGAACCCCGGGGAGCTGTTTTTT

D gene: TRBD1
CDR3 length: 17
J gene: TRBJ1-5
clone size: .
V gene: TRBV5-5
CDR3 protein: CASSLAFPGQANQPQHF
CDR3 DNA: TGTGCCAGCAGCTTGGCGTTTCCGGGACAGGCGAATCAGCCCCAGCATTTT

D gene: .
CDR3 length: 13
J gene: TRBJ2-3
clone size: .
V gene: TRBV3-1/TRBV3-2
CDR3 protein: CASSPGGTDTQYF
CDR3 DNA: TGTGCCAGCAGCCCCGGGGGCACAGATACGCAGTATTTT

D gene: .
CDR3 length: 15
J gene: TRBJ1-4
clone size: .
V gene: TRBV19
CDR3 protein: CASSIAPGSNEKLFF
CDR3 DNA: TGTGCCAGTAGTATAGCCCCAGGTTCTAATGAAAAACTGTTTTTT

D gene: TRBD1
CDR3 length: 15
J gene: TRBJ1-6
clone size: .
V gene: TRBV4-2
CDR3 protein: CASSQRRGQGSPLHF
CDR3 DNA: TGTGCCAGCAGCCAACGCAGGGGGCAGGGGTCACCCCTCCACTTT

D gene: .
CDR3 length: 14
J gene: TRBJ2-7
clone size: .
V gene: TRBV5-5
CDR3 protein: CASGSREGAYEQYF
CDR3 DNA: TGTGCCAGCGGTAGTAGGGAGGGGGCCTACGAGCAGTACTTC